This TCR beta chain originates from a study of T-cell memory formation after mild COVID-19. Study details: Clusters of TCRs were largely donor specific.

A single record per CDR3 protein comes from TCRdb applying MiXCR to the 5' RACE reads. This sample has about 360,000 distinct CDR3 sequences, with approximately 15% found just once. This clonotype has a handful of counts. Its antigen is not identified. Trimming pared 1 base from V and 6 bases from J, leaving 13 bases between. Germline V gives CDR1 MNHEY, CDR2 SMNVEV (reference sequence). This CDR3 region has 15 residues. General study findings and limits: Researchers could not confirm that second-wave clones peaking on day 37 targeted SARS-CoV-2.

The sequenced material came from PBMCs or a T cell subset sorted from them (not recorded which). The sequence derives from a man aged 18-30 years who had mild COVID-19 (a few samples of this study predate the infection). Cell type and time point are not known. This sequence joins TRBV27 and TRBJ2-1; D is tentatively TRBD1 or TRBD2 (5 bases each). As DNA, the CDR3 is TGTGCCAGCAGTTTATTAGGGACCGAGGGCAATGAGCAGTTCTTC. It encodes CASSLLGTEGNEQFF.